This T cell receptor beta chain was observed in a study of shared clonotypes between healthy human individuals. Terminally differentiated effector memory CD45RA+ cells were excluded by CCR7 positive selection of CD45RO-negative cells. This clone has just one count. V gave up 0 bases and J gave up 0 bases; unmatched junction bases: 6. The CDR3 is made up of 18 amino acids. Germline lookup yields CDR1 MNHNS and CDR2 SASEGT. A deep-level run was used for the assay. Profiling relied on immunoSEQ multiplex PCR, and the TCRdb table lists in-frame clones only, not all of them. The table shows about 2.1 million clones, with around 93% occurring only once.

The genes are TRBV6-1 and TRBJ1-3, with 9 bases fitting TRBD1. The sequence was obtained from a young man in good health. Some clones in this sample may be carry-over from other donors' samples. The specimen was naive CD8+ T cells from PBMCs. CDR3: CASSEAHWTGDSGNTIYF. The CDR3 DNA follows: TGTGCCAGCAGTGAAGCGCATTGGACAGGGGACTCTGGAAACACCATATATTTT.